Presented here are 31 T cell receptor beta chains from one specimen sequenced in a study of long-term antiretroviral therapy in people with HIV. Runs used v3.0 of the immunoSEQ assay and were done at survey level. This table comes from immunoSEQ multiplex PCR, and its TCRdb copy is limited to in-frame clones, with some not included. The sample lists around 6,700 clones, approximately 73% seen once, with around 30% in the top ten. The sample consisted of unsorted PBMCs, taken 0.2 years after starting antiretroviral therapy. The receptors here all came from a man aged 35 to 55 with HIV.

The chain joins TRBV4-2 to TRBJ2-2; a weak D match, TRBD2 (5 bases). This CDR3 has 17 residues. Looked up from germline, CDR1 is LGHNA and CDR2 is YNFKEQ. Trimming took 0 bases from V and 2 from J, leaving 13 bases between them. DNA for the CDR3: TGTGCCAGCAGCCAAGAATCGGGGATCCTTAACACCGGGGAGCTGTTTTTT. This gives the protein CASSQESGILNTGELFF.

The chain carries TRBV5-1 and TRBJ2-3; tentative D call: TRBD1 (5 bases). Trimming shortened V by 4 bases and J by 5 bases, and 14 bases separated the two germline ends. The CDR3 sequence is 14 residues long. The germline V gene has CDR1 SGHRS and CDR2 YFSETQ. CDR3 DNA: TGCGCCAGCAGCCGGGCTGGGGCCAGAGATACGCAGTATTTT. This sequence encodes CASSRAGARDTQYF.

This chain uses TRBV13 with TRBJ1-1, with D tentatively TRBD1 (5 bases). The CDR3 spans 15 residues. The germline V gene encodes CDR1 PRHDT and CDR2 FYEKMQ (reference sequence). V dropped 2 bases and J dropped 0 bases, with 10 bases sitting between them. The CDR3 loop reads CASSLTGELNTEAFF. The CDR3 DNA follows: TGTGCCAGCAGCTTAACGGGGGAACTGAACACTGAAGCTTTCTTT.

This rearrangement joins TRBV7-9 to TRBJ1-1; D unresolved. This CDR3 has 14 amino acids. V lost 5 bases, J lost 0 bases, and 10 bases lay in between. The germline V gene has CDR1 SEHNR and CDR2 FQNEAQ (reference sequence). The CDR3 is CASSTDEMNTEAFF. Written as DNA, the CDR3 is TGTGCCAGCAGCACCGACGAGATGAACACTGAAGCTTTCTTT.

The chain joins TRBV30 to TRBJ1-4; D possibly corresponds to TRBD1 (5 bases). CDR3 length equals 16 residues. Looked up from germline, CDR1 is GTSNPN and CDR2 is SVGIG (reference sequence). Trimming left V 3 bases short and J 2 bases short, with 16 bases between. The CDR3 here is CAWSYEGLWTNEKLFF. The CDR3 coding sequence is TGTGCCTGGAGCTACGAGGGGTTGTGGACTAATGAAAAACTGTTTTTT.

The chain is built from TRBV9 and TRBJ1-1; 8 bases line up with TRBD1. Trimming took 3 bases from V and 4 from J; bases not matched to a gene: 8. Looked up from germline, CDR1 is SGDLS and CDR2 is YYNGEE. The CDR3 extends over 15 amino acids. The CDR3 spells CASSEQGGERTEAFF. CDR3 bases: TGTGCCAGCAGCGAACAGGGGGGCGAACGCACTGAAGCTTTCTTT.

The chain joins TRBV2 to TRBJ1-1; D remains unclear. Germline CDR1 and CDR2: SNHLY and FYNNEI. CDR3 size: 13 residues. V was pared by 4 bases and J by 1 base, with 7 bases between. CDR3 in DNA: TGTGCCAGCAGTGCCGTTCCGAACACTGAAGCTTTCTTT. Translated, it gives CASSAVPNTEAFF.

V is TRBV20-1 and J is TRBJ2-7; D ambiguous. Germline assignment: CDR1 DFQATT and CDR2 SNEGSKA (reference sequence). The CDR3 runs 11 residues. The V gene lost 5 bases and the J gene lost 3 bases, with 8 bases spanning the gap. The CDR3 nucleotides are TGCAGTGCTTCGATCCACTACGAGCAGTACTTC. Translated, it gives CSASIHYEQYF.

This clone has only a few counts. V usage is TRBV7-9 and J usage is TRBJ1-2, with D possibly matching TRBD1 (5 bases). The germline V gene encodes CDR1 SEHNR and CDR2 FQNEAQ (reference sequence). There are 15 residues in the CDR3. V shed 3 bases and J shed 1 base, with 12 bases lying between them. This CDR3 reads CASSLGAGSNYGYTF. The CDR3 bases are TGTGCCAGCAGCTTGGGTGCAGGGAGTAACTATGGCTACACCTTC. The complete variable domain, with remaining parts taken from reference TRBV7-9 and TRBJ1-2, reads DTGVSQNPRHKITKRGQNVTFRCDPISEHNRLYWYRQTLGQGPEFLTYFQNEAQLEKSRLLSDRFSAERPKGSFSTLEIQRTEQGDSAMYLCASSLGAGSNYGYTFGSGTRLTVV.

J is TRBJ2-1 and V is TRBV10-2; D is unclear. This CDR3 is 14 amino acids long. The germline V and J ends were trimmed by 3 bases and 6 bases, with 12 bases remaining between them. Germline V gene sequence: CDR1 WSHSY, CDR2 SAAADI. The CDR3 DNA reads TGCGCCAGCAGTGACCTACCTCATGGCAATGAGCAGTTCTTC. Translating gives CASSDLPHGNEQFF.

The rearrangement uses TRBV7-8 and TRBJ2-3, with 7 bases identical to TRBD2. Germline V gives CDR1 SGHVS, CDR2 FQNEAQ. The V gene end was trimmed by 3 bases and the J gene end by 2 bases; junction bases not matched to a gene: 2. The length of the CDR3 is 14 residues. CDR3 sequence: CASSLGGTTDTQYF. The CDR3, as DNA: TGTGCCAGCAGCTTGGGGGGGACCACAGATACGCAGTATTTT.

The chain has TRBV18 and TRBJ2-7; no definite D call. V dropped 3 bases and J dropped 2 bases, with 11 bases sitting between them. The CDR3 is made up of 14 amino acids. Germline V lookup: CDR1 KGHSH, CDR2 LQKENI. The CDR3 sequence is CASSPLGPPYEQYF. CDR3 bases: TGTGCCAGCTCACCGCTAGGCCCCCCCTACGAGCAGTACTTC.

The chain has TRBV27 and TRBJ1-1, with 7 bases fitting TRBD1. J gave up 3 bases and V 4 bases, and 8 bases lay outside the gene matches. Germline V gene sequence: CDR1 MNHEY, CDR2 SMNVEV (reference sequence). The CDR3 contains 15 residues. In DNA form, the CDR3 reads TGTGCCAGCAGTTCCCCCCACCAGGGGGACACTGAAGCTTTCTTT. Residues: CASSSPHQGDTEAFF.

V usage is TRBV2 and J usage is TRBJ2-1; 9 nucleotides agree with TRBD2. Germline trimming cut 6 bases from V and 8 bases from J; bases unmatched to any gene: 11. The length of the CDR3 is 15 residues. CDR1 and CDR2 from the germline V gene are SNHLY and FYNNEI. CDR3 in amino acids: CASRRDGTSIYEQFF. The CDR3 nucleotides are TGTGCCAGCAGGAGGGACGGGACTAGCATCTATGAGCAGTTCTTC.

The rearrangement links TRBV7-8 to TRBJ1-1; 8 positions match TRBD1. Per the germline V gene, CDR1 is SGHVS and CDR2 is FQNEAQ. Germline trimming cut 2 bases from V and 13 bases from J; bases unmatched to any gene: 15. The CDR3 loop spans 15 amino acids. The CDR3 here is CASSLLNARGLEVFF. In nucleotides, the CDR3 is TGTGCCAGCAGCTTACTGAACGCCAGGGGGCTTGAGGTTTTCTTT.

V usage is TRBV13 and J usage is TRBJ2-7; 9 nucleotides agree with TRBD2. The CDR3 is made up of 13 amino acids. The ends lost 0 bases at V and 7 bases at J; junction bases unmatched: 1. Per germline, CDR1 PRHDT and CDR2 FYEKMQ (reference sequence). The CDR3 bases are TGTGCCAGCAGCTTAGGGCGGGGGGGAGAGCAGTACTTC. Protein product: CASSLGRGGEQYF. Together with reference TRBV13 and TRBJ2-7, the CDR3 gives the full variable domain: AAGVIQSPRHLIKEKRETATLKCYPIPRHDTVYWYQQGPGQDPQFLISFYEKMQSDKGSIPDRFSAQQFSDYHSELNMSSLELGDSALYFCASSLGRGGEQYFGPGTRLTVT.

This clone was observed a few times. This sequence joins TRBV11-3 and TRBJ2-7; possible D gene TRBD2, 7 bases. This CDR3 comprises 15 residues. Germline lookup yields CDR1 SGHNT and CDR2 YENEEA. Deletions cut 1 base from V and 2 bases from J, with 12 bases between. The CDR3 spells CASSLGGGGAYEQYF. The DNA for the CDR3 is TGTGCCAGCAGCTTAGGGGGCGGGGGCGCCTACGAGCAGTACTTC.

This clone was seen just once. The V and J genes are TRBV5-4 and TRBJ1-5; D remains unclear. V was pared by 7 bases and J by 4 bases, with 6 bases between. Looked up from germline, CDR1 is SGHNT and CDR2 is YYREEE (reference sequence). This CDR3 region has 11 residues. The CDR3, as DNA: TGTGCCAGCCGGGGAAATCAGCCCCAGCATTTT. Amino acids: CASRGNQPQHF. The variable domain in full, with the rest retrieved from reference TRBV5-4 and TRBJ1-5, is ETGVTQSPTHLIKTRGQQVTLRCSSQSGHNTVSWYQQALGQGPQFIFQYYREEENGRGNFPPRFSGLQFPNYSSELNVNALELDDSALYLCASRGNQPQHFGDGTRLSIL.

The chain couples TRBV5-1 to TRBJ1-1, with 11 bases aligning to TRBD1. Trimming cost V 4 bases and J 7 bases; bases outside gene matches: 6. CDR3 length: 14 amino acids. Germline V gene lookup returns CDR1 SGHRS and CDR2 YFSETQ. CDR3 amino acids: CASSVDRGHGEAFF. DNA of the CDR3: TGCGCCAGCAGCGTGGACAGGGGGCACGGTGAAGCTTTCTTT.

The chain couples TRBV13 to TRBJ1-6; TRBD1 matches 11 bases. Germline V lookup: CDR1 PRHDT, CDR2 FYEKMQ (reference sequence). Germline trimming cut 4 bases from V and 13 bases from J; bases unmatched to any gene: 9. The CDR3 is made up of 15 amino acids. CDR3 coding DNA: TGTGCCAGCAGCTCTCCGGGACAGGGGGTTTCGCCCCTCCACTTT. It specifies CASSSPGQGVSPLHF.

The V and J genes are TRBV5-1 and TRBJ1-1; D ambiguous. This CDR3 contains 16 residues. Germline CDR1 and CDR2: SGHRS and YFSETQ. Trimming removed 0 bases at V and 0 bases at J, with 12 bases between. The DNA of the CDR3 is TGCGCCAGCAGCTTGGCCAATGTCTTCATGAACACTGAAGCTTTCTTT. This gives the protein CASSLANVFMNTEAFF. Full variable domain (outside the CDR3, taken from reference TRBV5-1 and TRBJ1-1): KAGVTQTPRYLIKTRGQQVTLSCSPISGHRSVSWYQQTPGQGLQFLFEYFSETQRNKGNFPGRFSGRQFSNSRSEMNVSTLELGDSALYLCASSLANVFMNTEAFFGQGTRLTVV.

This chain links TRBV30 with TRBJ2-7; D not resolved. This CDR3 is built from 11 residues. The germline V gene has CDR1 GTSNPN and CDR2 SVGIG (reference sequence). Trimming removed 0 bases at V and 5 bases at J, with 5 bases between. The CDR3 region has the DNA TGTGCCTGGAGTGTATCCCACGAGCAGTACTTC. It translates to CAWSVSHEQYF.

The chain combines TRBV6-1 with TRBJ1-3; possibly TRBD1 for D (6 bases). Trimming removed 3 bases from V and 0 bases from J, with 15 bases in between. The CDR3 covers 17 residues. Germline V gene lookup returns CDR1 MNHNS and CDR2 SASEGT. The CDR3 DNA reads TGTGCCAGCAGTGACATTTTGGGGGGGCTCTCTGGAAACACCATATATTTT. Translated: CASSDILGGLSGNTIYF.

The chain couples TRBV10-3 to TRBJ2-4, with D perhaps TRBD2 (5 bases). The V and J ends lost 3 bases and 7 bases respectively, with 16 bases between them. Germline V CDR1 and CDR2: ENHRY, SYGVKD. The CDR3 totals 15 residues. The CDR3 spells CAISEAASRANIQYF. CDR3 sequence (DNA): TGTGCCATCAGTGAAGCGGCTTCAAGGGCGAACATTCAGTACTTC.

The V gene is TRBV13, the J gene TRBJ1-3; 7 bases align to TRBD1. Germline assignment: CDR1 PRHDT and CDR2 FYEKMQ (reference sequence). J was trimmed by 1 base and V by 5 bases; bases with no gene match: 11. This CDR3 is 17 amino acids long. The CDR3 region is CASSPPQDRRSGNTIYF. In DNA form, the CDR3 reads TGTGCCAGCAGCCCCCCCCAGGACAGGCGATCTGGAAACACCATATATTTT.

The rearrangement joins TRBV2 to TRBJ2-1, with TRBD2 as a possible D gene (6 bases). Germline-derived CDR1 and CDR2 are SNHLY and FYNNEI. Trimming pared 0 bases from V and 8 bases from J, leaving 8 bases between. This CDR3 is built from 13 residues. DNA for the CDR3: TGTGCCAGCAGTGAAGCGCAGCGGGATGAGCAGTTCTTC. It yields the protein CASSEAQRDEQFF.

CDR3 coding DNA: TGCGCCAGCAGCTCTAGCGGGGGGGCCTACGAGCAGTACTTC. This translates into CASSSSGGAYEQYF. The chain links TRBV5-1 to TRBJ2-7; 12 positions match TRBD2. CDR1 and CDR2 from the germline V gene are SGHRS and YFSETQ. V trimming: 3 bases; J trimming: 2 bases; junction bases outside the gene matches: 0. The CDR3 runs 14 residues.

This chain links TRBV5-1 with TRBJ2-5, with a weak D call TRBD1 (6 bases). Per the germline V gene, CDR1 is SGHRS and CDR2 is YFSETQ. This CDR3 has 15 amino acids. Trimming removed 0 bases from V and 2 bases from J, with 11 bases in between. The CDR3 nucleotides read TGCGCCAGCAGCTTGGTAAGGACAGTGCAAGAGACCCAGTACTTC. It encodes CASSLVRTVQETQYF.

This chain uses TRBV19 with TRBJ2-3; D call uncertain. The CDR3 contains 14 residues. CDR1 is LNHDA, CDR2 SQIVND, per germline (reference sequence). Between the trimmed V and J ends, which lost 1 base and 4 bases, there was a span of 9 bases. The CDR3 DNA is TGTGCCAGTAGTATAGTTGGTGGCGCAGATACGCAGTATTTT. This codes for CASSIVGGADTQYF.

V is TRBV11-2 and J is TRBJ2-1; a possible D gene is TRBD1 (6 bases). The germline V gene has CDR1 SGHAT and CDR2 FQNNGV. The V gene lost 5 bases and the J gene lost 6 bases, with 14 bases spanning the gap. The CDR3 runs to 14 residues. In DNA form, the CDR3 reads TGTGCCAGCAGCCCTATGGGGGCGAGCAATGAGCAGTTCTTC. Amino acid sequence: CASSPMGASNEQFF.

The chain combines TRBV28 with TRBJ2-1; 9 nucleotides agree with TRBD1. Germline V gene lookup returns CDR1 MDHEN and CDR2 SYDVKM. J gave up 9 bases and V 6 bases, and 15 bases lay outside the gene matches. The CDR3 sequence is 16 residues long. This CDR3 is CASRPGTGPPWGEQFF. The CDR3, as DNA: TGTGCCAGCAGACCCGGGACAGGGCCCCCCTGGGGTGAGCAGTTCTTC.